Listed here are 18 T cell receptor beta chains from one sample, sequenced in a study of CD8+CD57+ T cells in acquired aplastic anemia. Profiling that covered TCR beta VDJ and CDR3 relied on genomic DNA as its template. TCRdb called the reads again in MiXCR, with one record for every CDR3 protein. Here the sample spans around 180,000 distinct CDR3 sequences, around 60% being singletons. The sequenced sample was sorted CD4+, CD8+, or CD8+CD57+ T cells (not recorded which) from PBMCs. The receptors originated from a human donor in good health.

The chain employs TRBV25-1 and TRBJ1-4, with TRBD1 matching 9 bases. Germline loops: CDR1 MGHDK, CDR2 SYGVNS. Unmatched junction bases numbered 4, after V lost 3 bases and J lost 5 bases. The CDR3 spans 15 residues. The CDR3 sequence: CASSDPGQGNEKLFF. The DNA for the CDR3 is TGTGCCAGCAGTGACCCGGGACAGGGAAATGAAAAACTGTTTTTT.

This clonotype was detected only once. The V call is TRBV24-1, the J call TRBJ1-1; D is unclear. V lost 0 bases, J lost 1 base, and 2 bases lay in between. The CDR3 runs 13 residues. The V gene's germline CDR1 is KGHDR and CDR2 SFDVKD. CDR3 amino acids: CATSDLSNTEAFF. The CDR3 nucleotides read TGTGCCACCAGTGATTTGTCGAACACTGAAGCTTTCTTT.

The chain combines TRBV20-1 with TRBJ1-1; no clear D. V was clipped by 3 bases and J by 0 bases, with 14 bases between them. CDR1 is DFQATT, CDR2 SNEGSKA, per germline (reference sequence). The CDR3 is 15 amino acids. The CDR3 region is CSASNGQLMNTEAFF. Written as DNA, the CDR3 is TGCAGTGCTAGTAATGGGCAGTTGATGAACACTGAAGCTTTCTTT.

V gene TRBV15 combines with J gene TRBJ1-1; unclear D gene. The CDR3 is made up of 12 amino acids. The V end was cut by 3 bases, the J end by 4 bases, with 6 bases between. Germline V gene sequence: CDR1 LNHNV, CDR2 YYDKDF (reference sequence). The CDR3 spells CATSSLATEAFF. Written as DNA, the CDR3 is TGTGCCACCAGCAGTTTAGCCACTGAAGCTTTCTTT.

This clonotype turned up a few times. A read error may account for a junction end that differs from germline. The chain links TRBV2 to TRBJ2-6, with D perhaps TRBD1 (6 bases). Per germline, CDR1 SNHLY and CDR2 FYNNEI. CDR3 length: 15 residues. The CDR3 sequence is CASRDRTFGANVLTF. CDR3 sequence (DNA): TGTGCTAGCAGAGACAGGACCTTTGGGGCCAACGTCCTGACTTTC. The variable domain in full, completed from reference TRBV2 and TRBJ2-6, reads EPEVTQTPSHQVTQMGQEVILRCVPISNHLYFYWYRQILGQKVEFLVSFYNNEISEKSEIFDDQFSVERPDGSNFTLKIRSTKLEDSAMYFCASRDRTFGANVLTFGAGSRLTVL.

The chain combines TRBV2 with TRBJ1-2, with D possibly being TRBD1 (5 bases). The CDR3 has 15 amino acids. V lost 7 bases to trimming and J lost 5 bases, with 20 bases between them. Germline V gene lookup returns CDR1 SNHLY and CDR2 FYNNEI. CDR3 loop: CASIYSGTGLYGYTF. DNA for the CDR3: TGTGCCAGCATCTATTCCGGGACGGGCCTTTATGGCTACACCTTC.

The J gene is TRBJ2-3, the V gene TRBV20-1; D is ambiguous. Per the germline V gene, CDR1 is DFQATT and CDR2 is SNEGSKA (reference sequence). The CDR3 contains 18 residues. V was cut by 0 bases and J by 1 base, with 20 bases left in between. The CDR3 loop reads CSARDPSPDHLGTDTQYF. CDR3 DNA: TGCAGTGCTAGAGACCCTTCGCCCGACCATCTAGGCACAGATACGCAGTATTTT.

The chain recombines TRBV20-1 with TRBJ2-1; perhaps TRBD2 as D (6 bases). Trimming stripped 4 bases from V and 1 base from J, with 14 bases between. This CDR3 has 15 residues. Germline V gene sequence: CDR1 DFQATT, CDR2 SNEGSKA (reference sequence). The chain's CDR3 is CSAKPGAGSYNEQFF. The CDR3 nucleotides read TGCAGTGCTAAGCCGGGCGCGGGATCCTACAATGAGCAGTTCTTC.

This chain links TRBV24-1 with TRBJ2-1; D is unresolved. Germline V CDR1 and CDR2: KGHDR, SFDVKD. The CDR3 is made up of 13 amino acids. Trimming pared 3 bases from V and 6 bases from J, leaving 8 bases between. CDR3 region: CATSDEIGNEQFF. CDR3 nucleotides: TGTGCCACCAGTGATGAGATCGGCAATGAGCAGTTCTTC.

This clonotype showed up many times. The rearrangement uses TRBV9 and TRBJ2-1; 15 bases map to TRBD2. The trim removed 3 bases at V and 7 bases at J, leaving 14 bases unmatched. CDR1 and CDR2 (germline): SGDLS, YYNGEE. The length of the CDR3 is 19 residues. The CDR3 loop reads CASSEGGGTSGRLGNEQFF. For the CDR3, the DNA is TGTGCCAGCAGCGAGGGAGGGGGGACTAGCGGGAGGTTGGGGAATGAGCAGTTCTTC.

J is TRBJ2-7 and V is TRBV13; D is perhaps TRBD2 (5 bases). The germline V gene encodes CDR1 PRHDT and CDR2 FYEKMQ (reference sequence). The germline V and J ends were trimmed by 5 bases and 5 bases, with 22 bases remaining between them. This CDR3 is 16 amino acids long. The CDR3 reads CASSRGVWAPPNEQYF. CDR3 nucleotides: TGTGCCAGCAGCCGGGGTGTCTGGGCTCCTCCTAACGAGCAGTACTTC.

This clonotype has a count of ten or more. The chain employs TRBV20-1 and TRBJ1-1; D not certain. The V end lost 3 bases, the J end lost 7 bases, and 12 bases lay between the germline ends. The CDR3 length is 12 residues. Germline lookup yields CDR1 DFQATT and CDR2 SNEGSKA (reference sequence). The CDR3 loop reads CSASETQIEAFF. CDR3 sequence (DNA): TGCAGTGCTAGTGAGACACAAATTGAAGCTTTCTTT.

J is TRBJ2-3 and V is TRBV7-9; TRBD2 matches 12 bases. Germline V gene lookup returns CDR1 SEHNR and CDR2 FQNEAQ (reference sequence). This CDR3 region has 16 residues. J was trimmed by 0 bases and V by 5 bases; bases with no gene match: 3. CDR3 bases: TGTGCCAGCAGCCGGACTAGCGGGGCTAGCACAGATACGCAGTATTTT. Amino acids: CASSRTSGASTDTQYF.

This clonotype was seen ten or more times. V is TRBV5-8 and J is TRBJ1-5; no reliable D call. Trimming stripped 1 base from V and 0 bases from J, with 17 bases between. The CDR3 consists of 18 residues. Germline CDR1 is SGHTS and CDR2 is YDEGEE. Here the CDR3 reads CASSLQDLAGISNQPQHF. DNA for the CDR3: TGTGCCAGCAGCTTGCAAGACCTGGCTGGGATTAGCAATCAGCCCCAGCATTTT.

The J gene is TRBJ2-1, the V gene TRBV20-1; D is perhaps TRBD2 (7 bases). This CDR3 has 16 residues. The germline V gene has CDR1 DFQATT and CDR2 SNEGSKA (reference sequence). The ends were cut back, 1 base at V and 0 bases at J, with 13 bases in the middle. CDR3 region: CSARGRGLSSYNEQFF. Here the CDR3 DNA reads TGCAGTGCTAGAGGGCGGGGGCTAAGCTCCTACAATGAGCAGTTCTTC.

The chain is built from TRBV3-1 and TRBJ2-7; D is uncertain. Per germline, CDR1 LGHDT and CDR2 YNNKEL (reference sequence). This CDR3 is built from 11 residues. V shed 5 bases and J shed 4 bases, with 6 bases lying between them. CDR3 region: CASSLQYEQYF. CDR3 DNA sequence: TGTGCCAGCAGCTTACAATACGAGCAGTACTTC.

In this sample, this clonotype turned up a few times. A read error may produce the germline difference seen at one junction end. This chain connects TRBV5-1 to TRBJ2-5; TRBD1 might be the D (5 bases). Per the germline V gene, CDR1 is SGHRS and CDR2 is YFSETQ. This CDR3 comprises 17 residues. The CDR3, as DNA: TGCGCCAGCAGCTTGACAGGAGTGCGGTCCCTCCAAGAGATCCAGTACTTC. It codes for CASSLTGVRSLQEIQYF.

Details on this clonotype: One end of the junction varies from germline; a read error may be responsible. This CDR3 is CASENGMNAGELFF. In DNA form, the CDR3 reads TGTGCCAGCGAGAATGGGATGAACGCCGGGGAGCTGTTTTTT. V gene TRBV9 combines with J gene TRBJ2-2; no clear D gene. Germline V gene sequence: CDR1 SGDLS, CDR2 YYNGEE. The CDR3 runs to 14 residues. Full variable domain (missing parts from reference TRBV9 and TRBJ2-2): DSGVTQTPKHLITATGQRVTLRCSPRSGDLSVYWYQQSLDQGLQFLIQYYNGEERAKGNILERFSAQQFPDLHSELNLSSLELGDSALYFCASENGMNAGELFFGEGSRLTVL.